This T cell receptor (beta chain) was profiled in a study of shared clonotypes between healthy human individuals. TCRdb's copy holds only in-frame clones and misses some; the assay was immunoSEQ multiplex PCR. The repertoire has 300,000 to 400,000 clones, more than 60% of them found once; the top ten carry over 9.5%. Sequencing was carried out using memory CD4+ T cells sorted from blood. Documented subset: CD45RA-negative fraction. The sequence derives from a man aged 25 to 40 in good health.

The CDR3 sequence: CASSQAGQGPYEQYF. The DNA of the CDR3 is TGCGCCAGCAGCCAAGCTGGACAGGGGCCCTACGAGCAGTACTTC. The V and J genes are TRBV4-1 and TRBJ2-7, with 9 bases matching TRBD1. V dropped 1 base and J dropped 2; count of bases not matched to a gene: 3. From germline, CDR1 is MGHRA and CDR2 YSYEKL. The CDR3 loop spans 15 amino acids.